The rows below give T cell receptor beta chains drawn from one sample of a study of OX40 agonist ivuxolimab in advanced cancers. Repertoires were generated with immunoSEQ multiplex PCR, while TCRdb's copy carries only in-frame clones and drops some. The sample shows tens of thousands of clones, 80% to 90% of them seen only once. Sequencing used CD4+ or CD8+ T cells sorted from blood, obtained in a trial of the OX40 agonist ivuxolimab. The receptors come from an adult with an advanced solid tumor such as melanoma, head and neck, liver or kidney cancer. The CDR3 runs from the conserved cysteine through the conserved F or W. The D gene is left open where the match is weak. Expanded clones are given a class, and other clones once, few, many or no size at all.

j_gene,v_gene,abundance,d_gene,CDR3aa,CDR3nt
TRBJ2-2,TRBV6-4,NA,NA,CASSDSASTGELFF,TGTGCCAGCAGTGACTCCGCTAGCACCGGGGAGCTGTTTTTT
TRBJ2-1,TRBV30,NA,NA,CAWNENSYNEQFF,TGTGCCTGGAACGAGAACTCCTACAATGAGCAGTTCTTC
TRBJ2-7,TRBV2,few,NA,CASGGGEQYF,TGTGCCAGCGGAGGCGGCGAGCAGTACTTC
TRBJ2-3,TRBV11-2,once,NA,CASSLGISDTQYF,TGTGCCAGCAGCTTAGGGATTTCAGATACGCAGTATTTT
TRBJ1-5,TRBV4-1,NA,NA,CASSPTIYNQPQHF,TGCGCCAGCAGCCCTACCATATACAATCAGCCCCAGCATTTT
TRBJ2-3,TRBV15,NA,TRBD2,CATSFLIAGERGDTQYF,TGTGCCACCAGCTTCCTCATAGCGGGAGAGAGGGGAGATACGCAGTATTTT
TRBJ2-1,TRBV11-3,NA,NA,CASSLGAGVYNEQFF,TGTGCCAGCAGCTTAGGGGCGGGCGTTTACAATGAGCAGTTCTTC
TRBJ2-5,TRBV6-5,NA,TRBD2,CASSRTSGSEETQYF,TGTGCCAGCAGTCGGACTAGCGGGAGTGAAGAGACCCAGTACTTC
TRBJ1-5,TRBV5-5,NA,TRBD1,CASSQGQSNQPQHF,TGTGCCAGCAGCCAGGGACAGAGCAATCAGCCCCAGCATTTT
TRBJ2-3,TRBV11-1,NA,TRBD2,CASSLMAGADTDTQYF,TGTGCCAGCAGCTTAATGGCGGGAGCTGACACAGATACGCAGTATTTT
TRBJ1-4,TRBV11-2,NA,NA,CASSLTGPKKLFF,TGTGCCAGCAGCTTAACAGGTCCCAAAAAACTGTTTTTT
TRBJ2-7,TRBV5-1,NA,TRBD1,CASSIGTGQIYEQYF,TGCGCCAGCAGCATCGGGACAGGCCAGATCTACGAGCAGTACTTC
TRBJ2-7,TRBV7-9,NA,TRBD1,CASTPPQDRVLLAPYEQYF,TGTGCCAGCACCCCCCCCCAGGACAGGGTGCTACTCGCGCCCTACGAGCAGTACTTC
TRBJ2-1,TRBV7-9,once,TRBD2,CASSSGLLDLLNNEQFF,TGTGCCAGCAGTTCGGGACTACTAGACCTGTTAAACAATGAGCAGTTCTTC
TRBJ2-4,TRBV9,NA,TRBD2,CASSLAGVENIQYF,TGTGCCAGCAGCCTAGCGGGAGTTGAAAACATTCAGTACTTC
TRBJ2-3,TRBV30,NA,NA,CASRHTDTQYF,TGTGCCTCCCGGCATACAGATACGCAGTATTTT
TRBJ1-1,TRBV5-3,NA,NA,CARSFSGNNTEAFF,TGTGCCAGAAGCTTTTCAGGGAATAACACTGAAGCTTTCTTT
TRBJ2-7,TRBV15,NA,TRBD1,CATSTRDSLRGEQYF,TGTGCCACCAGCACCCGGGACAGCCTGAGGGGGGAGCAGTACTTC
TRBJ2-5,TRBV5-1,NA,NA,CVSSEGQRLQETQYF,TGCGTCAGCAGCGAGGGACAAAGGCTACAAGAGACCCAGTACTTC